This T cell receptor beta chain was profiled in a study of blood T cells in healthy people across ages. Study observations and caveats: Aged donors had fewer naive CD4+ cells and lower diversity than long-lived donors.

Total RNA amounts of at least 6 micrograms were extracted per sample. Remarks on this clonotype: What it binds is unknown.

A second roughly 6 to 11 cycle PCR used barcoded and J-beta primers. All samples yielded 3 million or more CDR3-containing paired-end reads. TCRdb re-analysed the 5' RACE reads in MiXCR, keeping a single row per CDR3 protein. The sample has 1.5 million to 2 million distinct CDR3 sequences, around 50% seen once; the top ten hold around 2.1%. The CDR3 loop spans 12 amino acids. V was trimmed by 3 bases and J by 5 bases, leaving 8 bases between them. CDR1 and CDR2 (germline): DFQATT, SNEGSKA (reference sequence). The sequencing sample was made of blood. The chain is built from TRBV20-1 and TRBJ2-1; D gene ambiguous. The TCR sequence derives from a woman aged 40 to 50 in good health. The DNA for the CDR3 is TGCAGTGCTAGTCGGGCAGACAATGAGCAGTTCTTC. Translation: CSASRADNEQFF.